This TCR beta chain stems from a study of blood T cell repertoires in COVID-19. Turning to the study itself: From the United States, Italy and Spain came samples of acute and convalescent COVID-19.

Looked up from germline, CDR1 is LGHDT and CDR2 is YNNKEL (reference sequence). This CDR3 region has 15 residues. Germline trimming cut 5 bases from V and 4 bases from J; bases unmatched to any gene: 6. In the original processing: The authors estimated nucleated cell counts from reference gene primer amplification. The protocol was immunoSEQ multiplex PCR, while the TCRdb copy is restricted to in-frame clones and leaves out a portion. Clone size and the V and J calls come from that table; the DNA yielded D and trimming. The sample shows around 200,000 clones, about 88% of them seen only once. This chain joins TRBV3-1 (or the pseudogene TRBV3-2) and TRBJ2-7; TRBD2 aligns across 12 bases. This TCR was recovered from a man aged 40-50 years with active or convalescent COVID-19. The sample comprised peripheral blood. The CDR3 reads CASSAWTSGKYEQYF. The CDR3 DNA is TGTGCCAGCAGCGCCTGGACTAGCGGGAAGTACGAGCAGTACTTC.